One and the same sample provided the 27 T cell receptor beta chains below, sequenced in a study of shared clonotypes between healthy human individuals. Profiling relied on immunoSEQ multiplex PCR, and the TCRdb table lists in-frame clones only, not all of them. The sample has 400,000 to 600,000 clones, around 79% seen once. The sequenced sample was PBMCs. These receptor sequences come from a woman aged 40 to 50 in good health. Some clones in this sample may be carry-over from other donors' samples.

The chain joins TRBV7-9 to TRBJ1-3, with unresolved D. Deletions cut 4 bases from V and 4 bases from J, with 17 bases between. Germline V gene data show CDR1 as SEHNR and CDR2 as FQNEAQ (reference sequence). The CDR3 covers 16 residues. CDR3 in amino acids: CASSSPGEVAGNTIYF. The DNA for the CDR3 is TGTGCCAGCAGCTCCCCCGGAGAGGTGGCAGGAAACACCATATATTTT.

V is TRBV15 and J is TRBJ2-6; D is ambiguous. The CDR3 is made up of 16 amino acids. Germline values: CDR1 LNHNV, CDR2 YYDKDF (reference sequence). Trimming cost V 4 bases and J 4 bases, with 14 bases left between them. The CDR3 protein is CATSKERRPGANVLTF. DNA of the CDR3: TGTGCCACCAGCAAAGAGAGAAGGCCCGGGGCCAACGTCCTGACTTTC.

In DNA form, the CDR3 reads TGCGCCAGCAGCCAGGCTCCGGGACAGGGTCACACTGAAGCTTTCTTT. Protein: CASSQAPGQGHTEAFF. The rearrangement links TRBV4-1 to TRBJ1-1; 9 bases map to TRBD1. The germline CDR1 and CDR2 sequences are MGHRA and YSYEKL. The V segment lost 3 bases and the J segment 3 bases; nucleotides outside the gene matches: 8. The CDR3 extends over 16 amino acids.

The chain employs TRBV18 and TRBJ2-3, with 10 bases fitting TRBD1. Per germline, CDR1 KGHSH and CDR2 LQKENI. Trimming cost V 4 bases and J 4 bases; bases outside gene matches: 5. The CDR3 runs 15 residues. CDR3 in amino acids: CASSQGQGIPDTQYF. CDR3 sequence (DNA): TGTGCCAGCTCACAGGGACAGGGGATACCAGATACGCAGTATTTT.

The chain is built from TRBV28 and TRBJ2-3; possibly TRBD1 for D (5 bases). The CDR3 runs to 13 residues. V shed 6 bases and J shed 1 base, with 8 bases lying between them. Germline CDR1 and CDR2: MDHEN and SYDVKM. CDR3 loop: CASRKTGTDTQYF. The DNA for the CDR3 is TGTGCCAGCAGAAAGACAGGCACAGATACGCAGTATTTT.

This chain connects TRBV11-2 to TRBJ2-7, with D uncertain. The V end was cut by 2 bases, the J end by 0 bases, with 8 bases between. Germline-derived CDR1 and CDR2 are SGHAT and FQNNGV. There are 14 residues in the CDR3. CDR3 coding DNA: TGTGCCAGCAGCTTAAGACTGAGCTCCTACGAGCAGTACTTC. Protein: CASSLRLSSYEQYF.

This clone was observed once. V gene TRBV5-1 combines with J gene TRBJ1-4; unclear D gene. CDR1 is SGHRS and CDR2 is YFSETQ in the germline V gene. Trimming removed 0 bases from V and 4 bases from J, with 7 bases in between. The CDR3 length is 14 residues. The CDR3 region has the DNA TGCGCCAGCAGCTTGGGACGGAATAATGAAAAACTGTTTTTT. Amino acid sequence: CASSLGRNNEKLFF.

The V and J genes are TRBV19 and TRBJ1-3; the match to TRBD1 covers 9 bases. Germline V gene lookup returns CDR1 LNHDA and CDR2 SQIVND (reference sequence). CDR3 length: 16 residues. V was clipped by 3 bases and J by 2 bases; unmatched bases: 5. The chain's CDR3 is CASSMGQGFAGNTIYF. The CDR3 nucleotides are TGTGCCAGTAGTATGGGACAGGGCTTTGCTGGAAACACCATATATTTT.

The chain combines TRBV27 with TRBJ2-7, with TRBD2 as a possible D gene (5 bases). Germline loops: CDR1 MNHEY, CDR2 SMNVEV (reference sequence). This CDR3 spans 13 amino acids. Deletions cut 2 bases from V and 6 bases from J, with 11 bases between. The CDR3 here is CASSLTSRSEQYF. CDR3 nucleotides: TGTGCCAGCAGTTTAACTAGTCGCTCCGAGCAGTACTTC.

The chain uses TRBV29-1 and TRBJ2-1; TRBD1 or TRBD2 may be the D gene (5 bases each). CDR1 is SQVTM and CDR2 is ANQGSEA in the germline V gene. V was pared by 5 bases and J by 0 bases, with 14 bases between. The CDR3 is made up of 15 amino acids. The CDR3 loop reads CSVRGKGSSYNEQFF. In DNA form, the CDR3 reads TGCAGCGTTCGAGGGAAGGGGAGCTCCTACAATGAGCAGTTCTTC.

V is TRBV4-1 and J is TRBJ2-1; D gene uncertain. The germline CDR1 and CDR2 sequences are MGHRA and YSYEKL. The CDR3 runs 16 residues. V was trimmed by 0 bases and J by 2 bases, leaving 11 bases between them. The CDR3 sequence is CASSQDLSPTYNEQFF. DNA for the CDR3: TGCGCCAGCAGCCAAGATTTAAGTCCTACCTACAATGAGCAGTTCTTC.

The gene calls are TRBV9 and TRBJ1-3; maybe TRBD1 (5 bases). This CDR3 has 16 amino acids. Trimming stripped 1 base from V and 0 bases from J, with 11 bases between. CDR1 and CDR2 (germline): SGDLS, YYNGEE. In nucleotides, the CDR3 is TGTGCCAGCAGCGTACGTGGGGACCACTCTGGAAACACCATATATTTT. Protein: CASSVRGDHSGNTIYF.

The chain couples TRBV6-6 to TRBJ2-1; a possible D gene is TRBD2 (6 bases). Germline lookup yields CDR1 MNHNY and CDR2 SVGAGI (reference sequence). This CDR3 has 15 residues. V was trimmed by 4 bases and J by 4 bases, leaving 14 bases between them. The CDR3 coding sequence is TGTGCCAGCAGTTTAGGGCGGGGCTCTTACAATGAGCAGTTCTTC. Translating it yields CASSLGRGSYNEQFF.

The genes are TRBV30 and TRBJ1-2; 7 bases align to TRBD1. This CDR3 has 14 amino acids. CDR1 GTSNPN and CDR2 SVGIG come from the germline V gene (reference sequence). The V gene end was trimmed by 3 bases and the J gene end by 4 bases; junction bases not matched to a gene: 8. The CDR3 nucleotides read TGTGCCTGGAGCGCAGGGGGTAAGGGCTATGGCTACACCTTC. This codes for CAWSAGGKGYGYTF.

DNA of the CDR3: TGTGCCAGTAGTGGTGGACTAGCGCAGTTCTTC. It translates to CASSGGLAQFF. This rearrangement joins TRBV19 to TRBJ2-1, with 8 bases aligning to TRBD2. The CDR3 length is 11 residues. V was clipped by 5 bases and J by 12 bases; unmatched bases: 3. CDR1 and CDR2 from the germline V gene are LNHDA and SQIVND (reference sequence).

This clone turned up a few times. The rearrangement links TRBV7-9 to TRBJ2-7; D remains unclear. Germline CDR1 reads SEHNR; CDR2 reads FQNEAQ (reference sequence). The germline V and J ends were trimmed by 5 bases and 6 bases, with 14 bases remaining between them. The CDR3 extends over 13 amino acids. CDR3 nucleotides: TGTGCCAGCAGCCCCAAGGGCACCCTCGAGCAGTACTTC. It encodes CASSPKGTLEQYF.

The chain carries TRBV5-1 and TRBJ2-5; D might be TRBD2 (6 bases). Germline CDR1 SGHRS, CDR2 YFSETQ. The CDR3 totals 14 residues. Trimming removed 5 bases at V and 5 bases at J, with 16 bases between. The CDR3 nucleotides are TGCGCCAGCAGATCAGCCCCGGAGGGGGAGACCCAGTACTTC. Protein sequence: CASRSAPEGETQYF.

The rearrangement links TRBV18 to TRBJ1-1; 8 nucleotides agree with TRBD1. This CDR3 has 15 amino acids. Looked up from germline, CDR1 is KGHSH and CDR2 is LQKENI. With 0 bases clipped from V and 6 bases from J, the junction kept 6 bases outside the gene matches. The CDR3 protein is CASSPPAGGGSEAFF. CDR3 nucleotides: TGTGCCAGCTCACCACCGGCAGGGGGCGGCTCTGAAGCTTTCTTT.

The chain is built from TRBV19 and TRBJ1-2; D is possibly TRBD1 (5 bases). The CDR3 consists of 12 residues. Trimming took off 8 bases at V and 5 bases at J, with 12 bases between the two ends. Germline V lookup: CDR1 LNHDA, CDR2 SQIVND (reference sequence). The CDR3 sequence is CASSRRGYGYTF. Here the CDR3 DNA reads TGTGCCAGTTCGCGAAGGGGATATGGCTACACCTTC.

This rearrangement joins TRBV18 to TRBJ2-7; 7 bases map to TRBD2. CDR3 length: 16 amino acids. Germline CDR1 reads KGHSH; CDR2 reads LQKENI. V lost 0 bases, J lost 5 bases, and 10 bases stayed unmatched. The CDR3 bases are TGTGCCAGCTCACCACCGTCAAGGCGGGAGATAGACGAGCAGTACTTC. Protein product: CASSPPSRREIDEQYF.

V and J are TRBV5-1 and TRBJ2-7; 9 positions agree with TRBD2. V shed 2 bases and J 0 bases; nucleotides not matched to a gene: 3. The CDR3 sequence is 15 residues long. Germline values: CDR1 SGHRS, CDR2 YFSETQ. The CDR3 region is CASSFLAGNSYEQYF. The CDR3 bases are TGCGCCAGCAGCTTTCTAGCGGGGAACTCCTACGAGCAGTACTTC.

V usage is TRBV2 and J usage is TRBJ1-4; 8 positions agree with TRBD1. V was pared by 6 bases and J by 5 bases, with 5 bases of the junction left unmatched. The CDR3 runs to 14 residues. Germline CDR1 SNHLY, CDR2 FYNNEI. In nucleotides, the CDR3 is TGTGCCAGCAGCGTACAGGGGGAAAATGAAAAACTGTTTTTT. Amino acid sequence: CASSVQGENEKLFF.

The chain uses TRBV11-2 and TRBJ2-1; 7 nucleotides line up with TRBD2. V lost 8 bases to trimming and J lost 2 bases; unmatched junction nucleotides: 6. Germline assignment: CDR1 SGHAT and CDR2 FQNNGV. The CDR3 extends over 14 amino acids. In DNA form, the CDR3 reads TGTGCCAGCGAAACTAGCGCAACCTACAATGAGCAGTTCTTC. This encodes CASETSATYNEQFF.

The chain links TRBV7-6 to TRBJ2-3; D perhaps matches TRBD1 (5 bases). This CDR3 is 16 amino acids long. Germline CDR1 SGHVS, CDR2 FNYEAQ. V shed 4 bases and J shed 0 bases, with 14 bases lying between them. CDR3 in DNA: TGTGCCAGCAGCTCCATCGACAGACCTAGCACAGATACGCAGTATTTT. Its translation is CASSSIDRPSTDTQYF. Together with reference TRBV7-6 and TRBJ2-3, the CDR3 gives the full variable domain: GAGVSQSPRYKVTKRGQDVALRCDPISGHVSLYWYRQALGQGPEFLTYFNYEAQQDKSGLPNDRFSAERPEGSISTLTIQRTEQRDSAMYRCASSSIDRPSTDTQYFGPGTRLTVL.

This chain uses TRBV19 with TRBJ1-5, with 10 nucleotides matching TRBD1. The germline V gene encodes CDR1 LNHDA and CDR2 SQIVND (reference sequence). Trimming took 6 bases from V and 2 from J; bases not matched to a gene: 4. CDR3 length: 15 amino acids. The CDR3: CASRLGTGGNQPQHF. Written as DNA, the CDR3 is TGTGCCAGTAGGCTGGGGACAGGGGGCAATCAGCCCCAGCATTTT.

In this sample, this clone turned up once. V usage is TRBV18 and J usage is TRBJ1-2; possible D gene TRBD1, 5 bases. The V end was cut by 2 bases, the J end by 7 bases, with 14 bases between. This CDR3 is built from 14 residues. Germline CDR1 reads KGHSH; CDR2 reads LQKENI. In nucleotides, the CDR3 is TGTGCCAGCTCACCAGGAGAGGGGCAGGGTGGCTACACCTTC. Its translation: CASSPGEGQGGYTF.

The rearrangement uses TRBV10-3 and TRBJ1-1; no definite D call. The V end was cut by 10 bases, the J end by 4 bases, with 13 bases between. The CDR3 runs 12 residues. Germline assignment: CDR1 ENHRY and CDR2 SYGVKD. Here the CDR3 reads CATQKEGTEAFF. The CDR3 DNA is TGTGCCACCCAGAAAGAGGGCACTGAAGCTTTCTTT.